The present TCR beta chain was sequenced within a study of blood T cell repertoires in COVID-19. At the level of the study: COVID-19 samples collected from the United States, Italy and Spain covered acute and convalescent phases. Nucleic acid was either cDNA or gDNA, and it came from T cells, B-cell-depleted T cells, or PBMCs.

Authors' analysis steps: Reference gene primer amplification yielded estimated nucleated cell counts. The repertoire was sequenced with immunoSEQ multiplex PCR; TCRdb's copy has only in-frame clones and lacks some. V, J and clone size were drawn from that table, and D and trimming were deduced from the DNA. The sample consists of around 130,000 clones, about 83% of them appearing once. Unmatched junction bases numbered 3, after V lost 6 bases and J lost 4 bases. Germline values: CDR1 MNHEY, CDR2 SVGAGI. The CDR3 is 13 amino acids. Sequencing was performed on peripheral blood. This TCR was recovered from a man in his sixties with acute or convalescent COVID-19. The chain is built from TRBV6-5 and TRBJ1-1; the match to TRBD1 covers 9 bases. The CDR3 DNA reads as TGTGCCAGCAGATGGGACAGGGCCACTGAAGCTTTCTTT. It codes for CASRWDRATEAFF.